This T cell receptor beta chain was sequenced for a study of shared clonotypes between healthy human individuals. V was pared by 0 bases and J by 0 bases, with 2 bases of the junction left unmatched. Germline CDR1 SGHRS, CDR2 YFSETQ. The CDR3 runs 16 residues. This clone was seen just once. Its antigen is not identified. The same CDR3 also results from other DNA sequences found in this sample. The assay was immunoSEQ multiplex PCR, and TCRdb's table has in-frame clones only and misses some. This sample has 950,000 to 1,100,000 clones, with roughly 80% found just once. Notes on the study in general: Around 4.9% of naive CD4 clonotypes were shared across several donors.

The study separated CD4+ cells into CD45RA+ naive and CD45RA-negative memory subsets. The material sequenced was memory CD4+ T cells sorted from blood. Specified subset: CD45RA-negative fraction. The receptor was isolated from a man younger than 35 in good health. The genes are TRBV5-1 and TRBJ2-2, with 7 bases that match TRBD2. The CDR3 sequence is CASSLAGRANTGELFF. The CDR3 DNA follows: TGCGCCAGCAGCTTGGCGGGGAGGGCGAACACCGGGGAGCTGTTTTTT.